Described below is a single T cell receptor (beta chain) sequence and its context. Its antigen is not known. The sample originates from a study of cytomegalovirus exposure and HLA in healthy donors. Study-wide results and caveats: The presence/absence work took it that sequencing depth was about the same across donors. Rarity held for most TCR sequences, but there were some public TCRs that occurred in many donors.

Each donor was healthy, and each was a bone marrow donor. Germline values: CDR1 SGDLS, CDR2 YYNGEE. Trimming stripped 4 bases from V and 9 bases from J, with 17 bases between. This CDR3 is 14 amino acids long. The PCR had 60 Vbeta and 13 Jbeta primers. Original processing methods: Unique TCR beta chains numbered about 80 million in a later analysis, with roughly 9.9 million shared. Repertoires were generated with immunoSEQ multiplex PCR, while TCRdb's copy carries only in-frame clones and drops some. That table gives V, J and clone size, and the DNA gave D and trimming. This table has hundreds of thousands of clones, around 65% appearing once.

This rearrangement joins TRBV9 to TRBJ1-3, with TRBD1 as a possible D gene (5 bases). The sample consisted of PBMCs. This receptor was obtained from a female donor in good health and CMV-seronegative. In nucleotides, the CDR3 is TGTGCCAGCAGCCCCCGGGGAGGGGCAGGCACCATATATTTT. Amino acid sequence: CASSPRGGAGTIYF.